Each of the 32 T cell receptor beta chains below was sequenced from the same sample in a study of T cell changes during pregnancy in multiple sclerosis. Produced via immunoSEQ multiplex PCR; TCRdb's table is partial and in-frame only. Of tens of thousands of clones listed, roughly 92% were seen once; the top ten hold 1.5% to 2%. The sample consisted of peripheral blood, taken in the first trimester of pregnancy. Source of these receptors: a female donor in good health, enrolled as a control in a pregnancy study.

The rearrangement uses TRBV27 and TRBJ1-5, with 8 positions matching TRBD1. With V trimmed by 6 bases and J by 5 bases, 6 bases remained unmatched. Germline assignment: CDR1 MNHEY and CDR2 SMNVEV (reference sequence). CDR3 size: 14 residues. Written as DNA, the CDR3 is TGTGCCAGCAGATCGACAGGGGAGGATCAGCCCCAGCATTTT. Its translation: CASRSTGEDQPQHF.

The chain combines TRBV30 with TRBJ1-3; unclear D gene. V was trimmed by 4 bases and J by 4 bases, leaving 11 bases between them. CDR1 is GTSNPN, CDR2 SVGIG, per germline (reference sequence). There are 13 residues in the CDR3. CDR3 protein: CAWNFGRGNTIYF. The CDR3, as DNA: TGTGCCTGGAATTTTGGGCGCGGAAACACCATATATTTT.

The gene calls are TRBV5-1 and TRBJ1-1, with 7 bases aligning to TRBD1. The V segment lost 3 bases and the J segment 6 bases; nucleotides outside the gene matches: 8. Per the germline V gene, CDR1 is SGHRS and CDR2 is YFSETQ. This CDR3 spans 14 amino acids. In nucleotides, the CDR3 is TGCGCCAGCAGCTCGCATACAGGGGACCCTGAAGCTTTCTTT. Its translation is CASSSHTGDPEAFF.

V gene TRBV4-1 combines with J gene TRBJ2-3; 8 nucleotides align to TRBD2. Germline V gene lookup returns CDR1 MGHRA and CDR2 YSYEKL. The CDR3 is 17 amino acids. The J segment lost 2 bases and the V segment lost 2 bases, leaving 9 bases of the junction unmatched. The DNA for the CDR3 is TGCGCCAGCAGCCAAAGGGGGATGACTAGCGCCACAGATACGCAGTATTTT. The encoded protein is CASSQRGMTSATDTQYF.

The V gene is TRBV28, the J gene TRBJ2-7; the match to TRBD1 covers 10 bases. The V gene end was trimmed by 7 bases and the J gene end by 0 bases; junction bases not matched to a gene: 3. This CDR3 is 14 amino acids long. Germline CDR1 MDHEN, CDR2 SYDVKM. CDR3 residues: CASKGTGDSYEQYF. CDR3 in DNA: TGTGCCAGCAAGGGGACAGGGGACTCCTACGAGCAGTACTTC. Filled out from reference TRBV28 and TRBJ2-7, the complete variable domain reads DVKVTQSSRYLVKRTGEKVFLECVQDMDHENMFWYRQDPGLGLRLIYFSYDVKMKEKGDIPEGYSVSREKKERFSLILESASTNQTSMYLCASKGTGDSYEQYFGPGTRLTVT.

The V and J genes are TRBV15 and TRBJ2-7; D remains unclear. CDR1 and CDR2 (germline): LNHNV, YYDKDF (reference sequence). The CDR3 runs to 13 residues. The germline V and J ends were trimmed by 0 bases and 0 bases, with 3 bases remaining between them. The CDR3 is CATSRDSSYEQYF. Written as DNA, the CDR3 is TGTGCCACCAGCAGAGACAGCTCCTACGAGCAGTACTTC.

This sequence joins TRBV2 and TRBJ1-1; possibly TRBD1 for D (5 bases). Trimming pared 0 bases from V and 10 bases from J, leaving 15 bases between. The CDR3 is 14 amino acids. Germline loops: CDR1 SNHLY, CDR2 FYNNEI. The CDR3 region is CASSEARGGSGAFF. CDR3 DNA sequence: TGTGCCAGCAGTGAAGCCCGTGGGGGGTCTGGAGCTTTCTTT.

J is TRBJ2-3 and V is TRBV29-1; maybe TRBD1 (6 bases). V lost 4 bases and J 2 bases, leaving 7 bases between the germline ends. The CDR3 is 12 residues long. Germline V gives CDR1 SQVTM, CDR2 ANQGSEA. The CDR3 DNA reads TGCAGCGTTGGGACAGTCACAGATACGCAGTATTTT. As protein: CSVGTVTDTQYF.

This clone has a handful of counts. This chain joins TRBV2 and TRBJ1-1; TRBD1 matches at 8 bases. The junction had 7 bases not matched to a gene; V was cut back by 6 bases and J by 10 bases. The CDR3 has 12 residues. CDR1 is SNHLY, CDR2 FYNNEI, per germline. CDR3 nucleotide sequence: TGTGCCAGCAGCTTTGGACAGGGAAGAGCTTTCTTT. Protein sequence: CASSFGQGRAFF.

The chain recombines TRBV9 with TRBJ1-5, with unresolved D. Between the trimmed V and J ends, which lost 4 bases and 2 bases, there was a span of 13 bases. The CDR3 sequence is 15 residues long. Germline assignment: CDR1 SGDLS and CDR2 YYNGEE. CDR3 protein: CASSPSRHRNQPQHF. CDR3 coding DNA: TGTGCCAGCAGCCCTAGCCGTCACCGCAATCAGCCCCAGCATTTT.

Written as DNA, the CDR3 is TGCGCCAGCAGTGCGCTAGCGTACGACAATGAGCAGTTCTTC. Translating it yields CASSALAYDNEQFF. The chain has TRBV4-1 and TRBJ2-1, with TRBD2 as a possible D gene (6 bases). This CDR3 is built from 14 residues. The germline V and J ends were trimmed by 6 bases and 5 bases, with 14 bases remaining between them. CDR1 MGHRA and CDR2 YSYEKL come from the germline V gene.

The genes are TRBV5-6 and TRBJ2-7, with D maybe TRBD2 (6 bases). Trimming removed 0 bases at V and 2 bases at J, with 9 bases between. CDR3 length: 14 amino acids. Per the germline V gene, CDR1 is SGHDT and CDR2 is YYEEEE. The CDR3 here is CASSLGLGAYEQYF. CDR3 coding DNA: TGTGCCAGCAGCTTGGGACTAGGGGCCTACGAGCAGTACTTC.

This chain joins TRBV27 and TRBJ2-2; 7 bases match TRBD1. Looked up from germline, CDR1 is MNHEY and CDR2 is SMNVEV (reference sequence). With 3 bases clipped from V and 7 bases from J, the junction kept 5 bases outside the gene matches. CDR3 length: 14 amino acids. The chain's CDR3 is CASSFRQGIGELFF. CDR3 in DNA: TGTGCCAGCAGTTTCCGACAGGGCATCGGGGAGCTGTTTTTT.

V is TRBV27 and J is TRBJ2-1; D is perhaps TRBD2 (5 bases). Germline CDR1 is MNHEY and CDR2 is SMNVEV (reference sequence). Trimming took 5 bases from V and 10 from J, leaving 12 bases between them. This CDR3 contains 12 residues. CDR3 DNA sequence: TGTGCCAGCAGTCGAGGGATGGAAGAGCAGTTCTTC. Protein sequence: CASSRGMEEQFF.

The chain is built from TRBV5-4 and TRBJ2-5; TRBD1 aligns across 8 bases. Germline CDR1 is SGHNT and CDR2 is YYREEE (reference sequence). This CDR3 region has 14 residues. V was clipped by 0 bases and J by 4 bases; unmatched bases: 2. Written as DNA, the CDR3 is TGTGCCAGCAGCTTGGAGGACAGGGTAGAGACCCAGTACTTC. It codes for CASSLEDRVETQYF.

The V call is TRBV10-3, the J call TRBJ1-1; 9 bases line up with TRBD1. This CDR3 region has 15 residues. V trimming: 6 bases; J trimming: 6 bases; junction bases outside the gene matches: 11. Germline V gene data show CDR1 as ENHRY and CDR2 as SYGVKD. The CDR3 spells CAIRPTGGSTAEAFF. CDR3 sequence (DNA): TGTGCCATCAGGCCCACAGGGGGCAGCACGGCTGAAGCTTTCTTT.

V is TRBV5-1 and J is TRBJ2-5; D gene uncertain. The CDR3 loop spans 13 amino acids. CDR1 SGHRS and CDR2 YFSETQ come from the germline V gene. Deletions cut 4 bases from V and 4 bases from J, with 11 bases between. The DNA of the CDR3 is TGCGCCAGCAGCGGCCAGGTCGCAGAGACCCAGTACTTC. It is translated as CASSGQVAETQYF.

The rearrangement uses TRBV7-9 and TRBJ1-5; D uncertain. CDR1 is SEHNR, CDR2 FQNEAQ, per germline (reference sequence). V lost 1 base to trimming and J lost 7 bases, with 8 bases between them. This CDR3 is 13 amino acids long. The chain's CDR3 is CASSLGPQQPQHF. The CDR3 nucleotides read TGTGCCAGCAGCTTAGGGCCCCAGCAGCCCCAGCATTTT.

This chain joins TRBV28 and TRBJ2-7, with D perhaps TRBD1 (6 bases). Germline CDR1 and CDR2: MDHEN and SYDVKM. Deletions cut 10 bases from V and 6 bases from J, with 19 bases between. CDR3 length equals 13 residues. CDR3 protein: CATNSGALREQYF. CDR3 sequence (DNA): TGTGCCACCAATTCAGGGGCTTTGCGCGAGCAGTACTTC.

The chain uses TRBV29-1 and TRBJ2-7; TRBD2 agrees at 7 bases. The CDR3 has 14 residues. Trimming removed 6 bases from V and 2 bases from J; junction bases left unmatched: 10. CDR1 and CDR2 (germline): SQVTM, ANQGSEA. CDR3 DNA: TGCAGCGTCAAAGGCGGGAGCGAGACCTACGAGCAGTACTTC. It codes for CSVKGGSETYEQYF.

The table lists this clone with many counts. The chain carries TRBV4-2 and TRBJ2-7, with 11 bases matching TRBD1. This CDR3 is 16 amino acids long. Per the germline V gene, CDR1 is LGHNA and CDR2 is YNFKEQ. Trimming took 0 bases from V and 2 from J; bases not matched to a gene: 3. The CDR3 loop reads CASSQEGQGEPYEQYF. As DNA, the CDR3 is TGTGCCAGCAGCCAAGAGGGACAGGGGGAACCCTACGAGCAGTACTTC.

V and J are TRBV5-4 and TRBJ2-2; 8 nucleotides match TRBD1. Germline values: CDR1 SGHNT, CDR2 YYREEE (reference sequence). Losses at the gene ends were 6 bases for V and 3 bases for J; bases not matched to a gene: 4. The CDR3 consists of 14 residues. CDR3 sequence: CASNKGQDTGELFF. CDR3 nucleotide sequence: TGTGCCAGCAACAAGGGACAGGACACCGGGGAGCTGTTTTTT.

The chain uses TRBV28 and TRBJ2-7, with a weak D call TRBD1 (5 bases). V shed 7 bases and J shed 2 bases, with 12 bases lying between them. In germline, CDR1 is MDHEN, CDR2 SYDVKM. This CDR3 comprises 13 residues. CDR3 DNA: TGTGCCAGCACCCGAGTGGGGCCCTACGAGCAGTACTTC. Residues: CASTRVGPYEQYF.

This sequence joins TRBV18 and TRBJ2-5; D may be TRBD2 (5 bases). CDR3 length: 18 residues. Germline CDR1 and CDR2: KGHSH and LQKENI. The germline V and J ends were trimmed by 1 base and 2 bases, with 20 bases remaining between them. CDR3 DNA: TGTGCCAGCTCACCACGCGTCGGAGCGGTGGAGCGGCAAGAGACCCAGTACTTC. Translating gives CASSPRVGAVERQETQYF.

The rearrangement joins TRBV6-6 to TRBJ2-3, with 9 bases lining up with TRBD2. Looked up from germline, CDR1 is MNHNY and CDR2 is SVGAGI (reference sequence). Trimming took 3 bases from V and 1 from J; bases not matched to a gene: 2. CDR3 length equals 15 residues. The CDR3 here is CASSYRTSGTDTQYF. The CDR3 region has the DNA TGTGCCAGCAGTTATCGGACTAGCGGCACAGATACGCAGTATTTT.

The rearrangement uses TRBV18 and TRBJ2-2; perhaps TRBD2 as D (6 bases). The CDR3 has 17 amino acids. V was trimmed by 1 base and J by 2 bases, leaving 14 bases between them. From germline, CDR1 is KGHSH and CDR2 LQKENI. The CDR3 nucleotides read TGTGCCAGCTCACCACGCGGAGGGAGTCTTAACACCGGGGAGCTGTTTTTT. As protein: CASSPRGGSLNTGELFF.

The chain joins TRBV5-6 to TRBJ2-7; 7 bases line up with TRBD2. Germline-derived CDR1 and CDR2 are SGHDT and YYEEEE. This CDR3 spans 14 amino acids. V lost 3 bases and J lost 2; bases outside the gene matches: 5. Written as DNA, the CDR3 is TGTGCCAGCAGCTACGGGGACTACCCCTACGAGCAGTACTTC. It specifies CASSYGDYPYEQYF.

The chain is built from TRBV2 and TRBJ1-5; 8 bases match TRBD1. From germline, CDR1 is SNHLY and CDR2 FYNNEI. V gave up 7 bases and J gave up 7 bases; unmatched junction bases: 12. The length of the CDR3 is 15 residues. The chain's CDR3 is CASKKSQGAEQPQHF. The CDR3 DNA reads as TGTGCCAGCAAGAAGAGTCAGGGGGCGGAACAGCCCCAGCATTTT.

The J gene is TRBJ2-7, the V gene TRBV4-2, with TRBD1 matching 7 bases. The CDR3 sequence is 16 residues long. V lost 0 bases, J lost 1 base, and 6 bases stayed unmatched. Germline loops: CDR1 LGHNA, CDR2 YNFKEQ. CDR3 loop: CASSQDRGGGSYEQYF. The CDR3 region has the DNA TGTGCCAGCAGCCAAGATCGAGGGGGCGGTTCCTACGAGCAGTACTTC.

The V call is TRBV28, the J call TRBJ1-2, with TRBD1 as a possible D gene (6 bases). Germline assignment: CDR1 MDHEN and CDR2 SYDVKM. Trimming took off 4 bases at V and 6 bases at J, with 15 bases between the two ends. CDR3 size: 14 residues. CDR3 DNA: TGTGCCAGCAGTTCCCACAGGGTACCGCATGGCTACACCTTC. Amino acid sequence: CASSSHRVPHGYTF.

This clone has just one count. CDR3 DNA: TGCGCCAGCAGCTTGGTAGGACTCCCGGGCGAGCAGTACTTC. This sequence encodes CASSLVGLPGEQYF. V usage is TRBV5-1 and J usage is TRBJ2-7, with a tentative D call TRBD2 (5 bases). The CDR3 extends over 14 amino acids. Trimming removed 0 bases from V and 6 bases from J, with 13 bases in between. Germline assignment: CDR1 SGHRS and CDR2 YFSETQ.

The chain joins TRBV6-1 to TRBJ1-5; D is unresolved. Germline values: CDR1 MNHNS, CDR2 SASEGT. Between the trimmed V and J ends, which lost 6 bases and 6 bases, there was a span of 6 bases. The CDR3 length is 11 residues. CDR3 nucleotide sequence: TGTGCCAGCAGGGCGGTTCAGCCCCAGCATTTT. This encodes CASRAVQPQHF.